This T cell receptor beta chain was captured by sequencing in a study of Ad26.COV2.S vaccination and SARS-CoV-2 variants. V gave up 6 bases and J gave up 6 bases, with 5 bases separating them. The germline gives CDR1 SGHNT, CDR2 YENEEA. This CDR3 spans 11 amino acids. TCRdb's table, derived via immunoSEQ multiplex PCR, lists solely in-frame clones and lacks some. Altogether fewer than 500,000 clones are present, about 92% being singletons, with the ten largest covering under 4.5%. The treatment was: approximately 18 received Ad26.COV2.S at low or high dose, single or two shots; about 5 received placebo; per-sample allocation not given. Sampling happened 63 days after the first vaccine or placebo injection. Donation came from an adult in Boston who was aged 18-55 years.

This rearrangement joins TRBV11-3 to TRBJ2-2; a weak D match, TRBD2 (5 bases). The TCR originated in a person aged 18-65 years who received the Ad26.COV2.S COVID-19 vaccine or a placebo. The material was peripheral blood, obtained in a trial of Ad26.COV2.S vaccine versus placebo. The CDR3 coding sequence is TGTGCCAGCAGGCGGGCCGGGGAGCTGTTTTTT. Translated, it gives CASRRAGELFF.